This is a list of T cell receptor beta chains from one sample in a study of OX40 agonist ivuxolimab in advanced cancers. The repertoire was sequenced with immunoSEQ multiplex PCR; TCRdb's copy has only in-frame clones and lacks some. The sample records about 82,000 clones, 91% being singletons. Sample: CD4+ or CD8+ T cells sorted from blood, taken in a trial of the OX40 agonist ivuxolimab. These receptors came from an adult with an advanced solid tumor such as melanoma, head and neck, liver or kidney cancer. CDR3s include the opening cysteine and the closing phenylalanine or tryptophan. D genes are given only for firm matches. Only some rows state a clone size, as once, few, many or a class for expanded clones.

j_call v_call clone_size d_call cdr3_aa cdr3_nt
TRBJ2-7 TRBV7-9 . TRBD2 CASSLVTSGSPYEQYF TGTGCCAGCAGCTTAGTTACTAGCGGGAGTCCCTACGAGCAGTACTTC
TRBJ2-3 TRBV4-1 . TRBD1 CASSQGGGADTQYF TGCGCCAGCAGCCAAGGAGGGGGCGCAGATACGCAGTATTTT
TRBJ1-4 TRBV7-7 . . CASSPQGGEKLFF TGTGCTAGCAGCCCACAGGGCGGTGAAAAACTGTTTTTT
TRBJ1-3 TRBV5-8 . . CASSADGFSGNTIYF TGTGCCAGCAGCGCCGACGGATTCTCTGGAAACACCATATATTTT
TRBJ1-4 TRBV29-1 . . CSVGTALPDEKLFF TGCAGCGTTGGGACAGCTTTACCTGATGAAAAACTGTTTTTT
TRBJ2-3 TRBV10-2 . TRBD2 CASSKTPGLAGGTDTQYF TGCGCCAGCAGCAAGACCCCGGGACTAGCGGGGGGCACAGATACGCAGTATTTT
TRBJ2-3 TRBV29-1 . . CSVDKGTDTQYF TGCAGCGTTGACAAGGGAACAGATACGCAGTATTTT
TRBJ2-7 TRBV28 . . CASSPLGPEVDEQYF TGTGCCAGCAGTCCTCTCGGCCCCGAGGTCGACGAGCAGTACTTC
TRBJ1-6 TRBV27 . . CASSWWGGDSPLHF TGTGCCAGCAGTTGGTGGGGGGGTGATTCACCCCTCCACTTT
TRBJ1-3 TRBV5-4 . TRBD1 CASSSWTGGASGNTIYF TGTGCCAGCAGCTCCTGGACAGGGGGCGCTTCTGGAAACACCATATATTTT
TRBJ2-3 TRBV19 . . CASASRGQRTDTQYF TGTGCCAGTGCGTCACGGGGGCAGCGCACCGATACGCAGTATTTT
TRBJ2-7 TRBV5-6 . . CASTSLSSSYEQYF TGTGCCAGCACCTCTCTATCAAGCTCCTACGAGCAGTACTTC
TRBJ1-3 TRBV2 . TRBD1 CASSADRGITGNTIYF TGTGCCAGCAGTGCGGACAGGGGGATTACTGGAAACACCATATATTTT
TRBJ2-1 TRBV19 . . CASSIRIQGEQFF TGTGCCAGTAGTATCAGAATACAGGGTGAGCAGTTCTTC
TRBJ1-3 TRBV30 . . CAYSARRNTIYF TGTGCCTATTCGGCTCGAAGAAACACCATATATTTT
TRBJ2-1 TRBV2 . . CASGDVGVEQFF TGTGCCAGCGGAGACGTGGGGGTTGAGCAGTTCTTC
TRBJ1-2 TRBV27 . . CASTSSYGYTF TGTGCCAGCACGTCAAGCTATGGCTACACCTTC
TRBJ1-1 TRBV28 . . CASSPRQLRAFF TGTGCCAGCAGCCCCCGACAGTTGAGGGCTTTCTTT
TRBJ1-5 TRBV9 . . CASSVGGEGNQPQHF TGTGCCAGCAGCGTAGGGGGAGAGGGCAATCAGCCCCAGCATTTT
TRBJ1-5 TRBV4-1 . . CASSQDGVRDQPQHF TGCGCCAGCAGCCAAGATGGGGTCCGAGATCAGCCCCAGCATTTT
TRBJ1-1 TRBV5-8 . TRBD1 CASSLDRAGNTEAFF TGTGCCAGCAGCCTTGACAGGGCGGGGAACACTGAAGCTTTCTTT
TRBJ1-5 TRBV19 . TRBD1 CASSRARQGSNQPQHF TGTGCCAGTAGTAGGGCGAGACAGGGGTCAAATCAGCCCCAGCATTTT
TRBJ2-2 TRBV7-9 . . CASSPGEQGETGELFF TGTGCCAGCAGCCCGGGAGAACAGGGTGAAACCGGGGAGCTGTTTTTT
TRBJ2-7 TRBV6-5 . . CATQRSSYEQYF TGTGCCACCCAGAGGAGCTCCTACGAGCAGTACTTC
TRBJ2-6 TRBV10-2 . TRBD1 CASNSGGAGANVLTF TGCGCCAGCAATTCAGGGGGCGCTGGGGCCAACGTCCTGACTTTC
TRBJ2-1 TRBV30 . TRBD2 CAWTSGTSGSTSYNEQFF TGTGCCTGGACCTCCGGGACTAGCGGGAGTACCAGCTACAATGAGCAGTTCTTC
TRBJ2-5 TRBV5-1 . . CASSLEPGVETQYF TGCGCCAGCAGCTTGGAGCCAGGGGTTGAGACCCAGTACTTC
TRBJ1-1 TRBV5-1 . . CASSPDTLNTEAFF TGCGCCAGCAGTCCCGACACCTTGAACACTGAAGCTTTCTTT
TRBJ1-2 TRBV12-5 few . CASGLGGIYGYTF TGTGCTAGTGGTTTAGGAGGGATCTATGGCTACACCTTC
TRBJ2-1 TRBV5-4 . TRBD2 CASSLPGLAVNEQFF TGTGCCAGCAGCTTACCGGGACTAGCGGTGAATGAGCAGTTCTTC
TRBJ1-1 TRBV28 . TRBD1 CASSSQPGQGRTEAFF TGTGCCAGCAGTTCCCAACCGGGACAGGGACGGACTGAAGCTTTCTTT
TRBJ2-1 TRBV10-1 medium-sized . CASSSDPNEQFF TGCGCCAGCAGTAGTGACCCCAATGAGCAGTTCTTC
TRBJ1-3 TRBV7-2 . . CASSLEGGSGNTIYF TGTGCCAGCAGCTTAGAGGGGGGATCCGGAAACACCATATATTTT
TRBJ2-1 TRBV11-3 . . CASSFRGIMSYNEQFF TGTGCCAGCAGCTTTAGGGGGATCATGTCCTACAATGAGCAGTTCTTC
TRBJ2-7 TRBV5-1 . . CASSPDNTYEQYF TGCGCCAGCAGCCCGGACAATACCTACGAGCAGTACTTC
TRBJ2-5 TRBV15 . . CAIQTSSSETQYF TGTGCCATCCAGACTAGTAGCTCAGAGACCCAGTACTTC
TRBJ2-7 TRBV7-2 . . CASSSIGGATYEQYF TGTGCCAGCAGCTCCATCGGCGGGGCCACCTACGAGCAGTACTTC
TRBJ1-4 TRBV5-1 . . CASSLGRGGTNEKLFF TGCGCCAGCAGCTTAGGCAGGGGAGGAACTAATGAAAAACTGTTTTTT
TRBJ1-5 TRBV28 . . CASLGGNQPQHF TGTGCCAGCTTAGGAGGCAATCAGCCCCAGCATTTT
TRBJ2-3 TRBV11-2 . . CASSLDPASTDTQYF TGTGCCAGCAGCTTAGATCCGGCCTCCACAGATACGCAGTATTTT
TRBJ2-3 TRBV18 . TRBD2 CASSPYKSSGSSDTQYF TGTGCCAGCTCACCATATAAATCTAGCGGGAGCTCAGATACGCAGTATTTT
TRBJ1-2 TRBV7-9 . TRBD1 CASSPTGNKGYTF TGTGCCAGCAGCCCGACAGGGAATAAAGGCTACACCTTC
TRBJ1-2 TRBV28 . . CASSLSGRTYGYTF TGTGCCAGCAGTTTATCGGGCAGGACCTATGGCTACACCTTC
TRBJ2-1 TRBV10-3 once TRBD2 CATGAAGGTDNEQFF TGTGCCACGGGGGCAGCGGGAGGGACGGACAATGAGCAGTTCTTC
TRBJ1-4 TRBV28 . TRBD1 CASKRQGATNEKLFF TGTGCCAGCAAGAGACAGGGGGCAACTAATGAAAAACTGTTTTTT
TRBJ1-6 TRBV4-1 . . CASNSWDIYNSPLHF TGCGCCAGCAACTCCTGGGACATCTATAATTCACCCCTCCACTTT
TRBJ1-3 TRBV18 . . CASSPPGSYGNTIYF TGTGCCAGCTCACCTCCGGGGTCTTACGGAAACACCATATATTTT
TRBJ2-5 TRBV2 . . CASSLQETQYF TGTGCCAGCAGTTTACAAGAGACCCAGTACTTC
TRBJ1-2 TRBV27 . TRBD1 CASSVGQGVYEGYTF TGTGCCAGCAGTGTCGGACAGGGCGTATATGAGGGCTACACCTTC
TRBJ1-5 TRBV28 . . CASIRGTVSNQPQHF TGTGCCAGCATCCGGGGAACGGTATCGAATCAGCCCCAGCATTTT
TRBJ1-3 TRBV6-1 . . CASSERQFSGNTIYF TGTGCCAGCAGTGAACGGCAGTTCTCTGGAAACACCATATATTTT
TRBJ1-2 TRBV6-1 . TRBD1 CASSSQGPYGYTF TGTGCCAGCAGTTCACAGGGGCCCTATGGCTACACCTTC
TRBJ2-7 TRBV18 . . CASSPPTVSEQYF TGTGCCAGCTCACCACCGACAGTGTCCGAGCAGTACTTC
TRBJ2-5 TRBV7-3 . . CASSLGGLDMETQYF TGTGCCAGCAGCTTAGGGGGGTTGGATATGGAGACCCAGTACTTC
TRBJ1-1 TRBV19 . TRBD1 CASRLQGANEAFF TGTGCCAGTAGACTACAGGGGGCTAATGAAGCTTTCTTT
TRBJ2-4 TRBV6-5 . . CASRRDTSAMDIQYF TGTGCCAGCAGACGAGACACATCGGCAATGGACATTCAGTACTTC